A selection of T cell receptor beta chains follows, all from one sample in a study of early T cells in non-severe SARS-CoV-2 infection. TCRdb recomputed calls from the 5' RACE reads with MiXCR, one row per CDR3 protein. The table shows 25,000 or so distinct CDR3 sequences, with around 5.1% occurring only once. Sequenced input: whole blood. Source of these receptors: an adult who was a healthcare worker with PCR-confirmed SARS-CoV-2 infection or an uninfected control (not recorded which). The CDR3 runs from the conserved cysteine through the conserved F or W.

j_gene	v_gene	CDR3aa
TRBJ2-3	TRBV7-8	CASRIEHSTDTQYF
TRBJ2-2	TRBV12-3/TRBV12-4	CASSPGQGRSTTGELFF
TRBJ2-5	TRBV7-2	CASRNSGPGQETQYF
TRBJ2-3	TRBV11-2	CASSFRGQGTDTQYF
TRBJ2-5	TRBV10-3	CAISESEAGEETQYF
TRBJ1-6	TRBV2	CASSSTGAVNSPLHF
TRBJ1-2	TRBV27	CASSPRDRPFGGYTF
TRBJ2-3	TRBV20-1	CSASLAVDTQYF
TRBJ2-1	TRBV7-6	CASSLGVRTAYSYNEQFF
TRBJ2-2	TRBV9	CASSVSGGGSTGELFF
TRBJ2-6	TRBV5-1	CASRLTGTFFVRVPGANVLTF
TRBJ1-2	TRBV20-1	CSARNRVGNDYTF
TRBJ2-5	TRBV5-1	CASSFKGETQYF
TRBJ2-3	TRBV5-1	CASSLVLPPTDTQYF
TRBJ1-2	TRBV18	CASSPSPGNYGYTF
TRBJ2-7	TRBV20-1	CSARVPGLGTYEQYF
TRBJ2-7	TRBV6-5	CASSDPYDEQYF
TRBJ1-3	TRBV4-1	CASSHPNSRGSGNTIYF
TRBJ2-7	TRBV20-1	CSARGGQNFFYEQYF
TRBJ2-1	TRBV7-2	CASSLNGLRGAPNEQFF
TRBJ2-1	TRBV9	CASSVVSQSYNEQFF
TRBJ2-1	TRBV11-1	CASSRDLRDLYNEQFF
TRBJ2-7	TRBV20-1	CSAERGSSYEQYF
TRBJ2-5	TRBV7-2	CASSFPDETQYF
TRBJ2-3	TRBV7-9	CASTGQNTDTQYF
TRBJ1-1	TRBV12-3/TRBV12-4	CASRDKTGTAFF
TRBJ1-3	TRBV6-1	CASSEEGLSGNTIYF
TRBJ2-2	TRBV7-9	CASSHRQGNDTGELFF
TRBJ2-5	TRBV15	CATSGGLARQETQYF
TRBJ2-7	TRBV29-1	CSVTGQANYEQYF
TRBJ2-2	TRBV19	CASSIWTGGTGELFF
TRBJ2-7	TRBV7-8	CASSLEGGTYEQYF
TRBJ1-5	TRBV28	CASSRFLYQPQHF
TRBJ2-7	TRBV29-1	CSTARDRDYEQYF
TRBJ2-2	TRBV15	CATSRGRAINTGELFF
TRBJ1-2	TRBV4-3	CASSPSPTGVLGYTF
TRBJ1-6	TRBV28	CASSKGQVNSPLHF
TRBJ2-3	TRBV11-2	CASSLRLAGGQRTDTQYF
TRBJ2-7	TRBV11-2	CASSRRQASYEQYF
TRBJ2-2	TRBV19	CASSMLADGTGELFF
TRBJ2-7	TRBV11-2	CASSLDRIHEQYF
TRBJ1-1	TRBV6-5	CASSYGRGRGVNTEAFF
TRBJ2-7	TRBV9	CASSPRTGRDEQYF
TRBJ2-5	TRBV6-6	CASSSPGQDLQETQYF
TRBJ2-2	TRBV29-1	CSATGLAGVPNTGELFF
TRBJ2-2	TRBV5-5	CASSINRGGGELFF
TRBJ1-6	TRBV11-2	CASSPGVSSYNSPLHF
TRBJ1-1	TRBV13	CASSLEGGNTEAFF
TRBJ2-2	TRBV5-5	CASSLIRGPTGELFF
TRBJ2-1	TRBV3-1	CASSLGRSSYNEQFF
TRBJ1-6	TRBV5-1	CASKIQGYNSPLHF
TRBJ2-7	TRBV20-1	CSAPTGQGHSYEQYF
TRBJ2-1	TRBV6-2/TRBV6-3	CASSYSTAGEQFF
TRBJ2-5	TRBV20-1	CSARIRPTETQYF